This T cell receptor (beta chain) was retrieved from a study of cytomegalovirus exposure and HLA in healthy donors. The PCR was carried out with 60 Vbeta primers and 13 Jbeta primers. Measured with immunoSEQ multiplex PCR; TCRdb has only the in-frame clones, and not every one. This table has 150,000 to 200,000 clones, around three quarters appearing once. J lost 5 bases, V lost 4 bases, and 11 bases had no gene match. The CDR3 extends over 16 amino acids. The germline gives CDR1 LNHNV, CDR2 YYDKDF (reference sequence). The sequence was obtained from a woman between 25 and 40 years old in good health and CMV-seronegative. Material for sequencing was PBMCs. This chain uses TRBV15 with TRBJ2-5; 9 bases agree with TRBD1. The CDR3, as DNA: TGTGCCACCAGCACCATTATTCCACAGGGGGCCGAGACCCAGTACTTC. It yields the protein CATSTIIPQGAETQYF.